This T cell receptor beta chain was sequenced during a study of T cells in Graves' hyperthyroidism and ophthalmopathy. The overall study: Blood was drawn when the patient was first diagnosed and still untreated. Study observations and caveats: Median prediction lead before ophthalmopathy onset was 6.5 to 7 months with the model.

The germline V and J ends were trimmed by 5 bases and 3 bases, with 13 bases remaining between them. The CDR3 is 14 residues long. Germline V gene lookup returns CDR1 MNHEY and CDR2 SMNVEV (reference sequence). A patient was excluded if there was uncontrolled infection, other autoimmune disease, pregnancy or lactation. TCR beta CDR3 regions were amplified from RNA. When the TCR CDR3 underwent first-round RT-PCR, the HTBI primer set was used. A single record per CDR3 protein comes from TCRdb applying MiXCR to the multiplex PCR reads. The sample shows 640,000 or so distinct CDR3 sequences, under 15% of them seen only once. This clonotype was found many times. Antigen specificity is unknown.

The clonotype originates from a woman in her forties with Graves' ophthalmopathy. Sequencing was performed on blood. The rearrangement links TRBV27 to TRBJ1-1, with D perhaps matching TRBD1 (6 bases). For the CDR3, the DNA is TGTGCCAGCAGTCTCCGGGGGCGGGACACTGAAGCTTTCTTT. Amino acids: CASSLRGRDTEAFF.